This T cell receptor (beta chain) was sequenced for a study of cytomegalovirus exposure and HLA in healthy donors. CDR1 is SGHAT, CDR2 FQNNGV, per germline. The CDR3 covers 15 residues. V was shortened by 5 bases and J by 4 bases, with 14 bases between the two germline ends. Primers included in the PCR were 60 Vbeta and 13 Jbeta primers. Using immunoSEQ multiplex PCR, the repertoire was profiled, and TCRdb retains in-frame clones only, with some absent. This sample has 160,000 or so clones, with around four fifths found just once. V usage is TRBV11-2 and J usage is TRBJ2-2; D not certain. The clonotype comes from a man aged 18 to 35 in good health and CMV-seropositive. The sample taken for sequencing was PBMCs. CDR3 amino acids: CASSAVGSRTGELFF. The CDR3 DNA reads TGTGCCAGCAGCGCCGTGGGCAGCCGCACCGGGGAGCTGTTTTTT.